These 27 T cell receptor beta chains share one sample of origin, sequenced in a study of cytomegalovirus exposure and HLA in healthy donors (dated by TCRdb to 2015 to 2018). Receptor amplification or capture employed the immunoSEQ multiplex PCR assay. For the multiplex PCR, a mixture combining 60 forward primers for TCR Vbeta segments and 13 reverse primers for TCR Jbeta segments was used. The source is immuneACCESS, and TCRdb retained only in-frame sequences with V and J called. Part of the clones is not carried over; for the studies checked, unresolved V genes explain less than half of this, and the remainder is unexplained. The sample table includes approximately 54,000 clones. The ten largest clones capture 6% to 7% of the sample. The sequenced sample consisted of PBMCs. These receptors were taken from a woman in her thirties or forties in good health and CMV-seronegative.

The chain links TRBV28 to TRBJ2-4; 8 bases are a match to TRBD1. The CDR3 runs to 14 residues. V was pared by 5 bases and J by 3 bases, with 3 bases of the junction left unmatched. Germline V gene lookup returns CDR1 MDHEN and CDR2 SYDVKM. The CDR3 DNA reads TGTGCCAGCAGTCGACAGGGGAGCAAAAACATTCAGTACTTC. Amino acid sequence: CASSRQGSKNIQYF.

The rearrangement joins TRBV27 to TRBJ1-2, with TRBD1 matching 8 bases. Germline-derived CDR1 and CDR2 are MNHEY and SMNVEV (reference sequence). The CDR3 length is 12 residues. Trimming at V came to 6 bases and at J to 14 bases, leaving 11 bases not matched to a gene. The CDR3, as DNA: TGTGCCAGCAGACAACCAGGGGGCGCGGCTACCTTC. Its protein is CASRQPGGAATF.

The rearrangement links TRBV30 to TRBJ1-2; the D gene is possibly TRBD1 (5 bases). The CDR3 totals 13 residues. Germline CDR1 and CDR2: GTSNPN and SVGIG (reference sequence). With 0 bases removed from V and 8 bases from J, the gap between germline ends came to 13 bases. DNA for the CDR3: TGTGCCTGGAGTGTGGGGGGAGGTAGGGGCTACACCTTC. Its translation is CAWSVGGGRGYTF. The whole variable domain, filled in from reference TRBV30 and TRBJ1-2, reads SQTIHQWPATLVQPVGSPLSLECTVEGTSNPNLYWYRQAAGRGLQLLFYSVGIGQISSEVPQNLSASRPQDRQFILSSKKLLLSDSGFYLCAWSVGGGRGYTFGSGTRLTVV.

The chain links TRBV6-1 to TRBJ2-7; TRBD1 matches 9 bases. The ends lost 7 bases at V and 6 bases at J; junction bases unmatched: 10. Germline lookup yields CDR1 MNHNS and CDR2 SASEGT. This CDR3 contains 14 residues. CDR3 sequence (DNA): TGTGCCAGCACTCCTTCCGGGACAGGGACCGAGCAGTACTTC. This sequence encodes CASTPSGTGTEQYF.

CDR3 loop: CASSPGTVNSPLHF. The CDR3 DNA sequence: TGTGCCAGCTCACCGGGGACAGTTAATTCACCCCTCCACTTT. V gene TRBV18 combines with J gene TRBJ1-6, with 7 bases aligning to TRBD1. This CDR3 has 14 amino acids. CDR1 KGHSH and CDR2 LQKENI come from the germline V gene. Trimming took 3 bases from V and 6 from J; bases not matched to a gene: 2. Looking up the rest from reference TRBV18 and TRBJ1-6 gives the full variable domain: NAGVMQNPRHLVRRRGQEARLRCSPMKGHSHVYWYRQLPEEGLKFMVYLQKENIIDESGMPKERFSAEFPKEGPSILRIQQVVRGDSAAYFCASSPGTVNSPLHFGNGTRLTVT.

In DNA form, the CDR3 reads TGTGCCAGCAGCCCCTATAGCGGGGAGCGTGAGACCCAGTACTTC. Protein product: CASSPYSGERETQYF. The chain couples TRBV7-2 to TRBJ2-5, with 8 bases lining up with TRBD2. CDR3 length: 15 amino acids. Germline V gene lookup returns CDR1 SGHTA and CDR2 FQGNSA. After removal of 5 bases from V and 5 bases from J, the junction contained 10 bases not matched to a gene.

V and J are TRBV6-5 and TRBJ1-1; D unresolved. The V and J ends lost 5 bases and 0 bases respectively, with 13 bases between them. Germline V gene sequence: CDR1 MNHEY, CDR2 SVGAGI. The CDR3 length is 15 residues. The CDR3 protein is CASSLQATVNTEAFF. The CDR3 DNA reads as TGTGCCAGCAGTCTACAAGCGACCGTGAACACTGAAGCTTTCTTT.

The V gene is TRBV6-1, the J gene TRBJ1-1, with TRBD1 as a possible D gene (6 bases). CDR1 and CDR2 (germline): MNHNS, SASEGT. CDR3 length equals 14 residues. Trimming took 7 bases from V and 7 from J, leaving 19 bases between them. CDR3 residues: CASITPQGPDEAFF. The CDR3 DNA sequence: TGTGCCAGCATAACCCCCCAGGGGCCAGATGAAGCTTTCTTT.

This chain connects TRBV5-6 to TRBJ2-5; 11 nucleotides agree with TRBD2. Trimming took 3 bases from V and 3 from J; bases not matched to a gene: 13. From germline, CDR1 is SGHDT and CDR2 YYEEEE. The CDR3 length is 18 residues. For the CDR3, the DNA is TGTGCCAGCAGCTGGGCCCTTTATAGCGGGAGGGCCGAAGAGACCCAGTACTTC. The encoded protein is CASSWALYSGRAEETQYF. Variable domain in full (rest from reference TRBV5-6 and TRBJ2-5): DAGVTQSPTHLIKTRGQQVTLRCSPKSGHDTVSWYQQALGQGPQFIFQYYEEEERQRGNFPDRFSGHQFPNYSSELNVNALLLGDSALYLCASSWALYSGRAEETQYFGPGTRLLVL.

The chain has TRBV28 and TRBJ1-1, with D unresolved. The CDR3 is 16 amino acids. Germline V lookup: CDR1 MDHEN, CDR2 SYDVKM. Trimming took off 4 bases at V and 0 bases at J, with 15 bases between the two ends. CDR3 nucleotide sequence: TGTGCCAGCAGTTCCCCCCCGGGCGGGTTGAACACTGAAGCTTTCTTT. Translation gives CASSSPPGGLNTEAFF.

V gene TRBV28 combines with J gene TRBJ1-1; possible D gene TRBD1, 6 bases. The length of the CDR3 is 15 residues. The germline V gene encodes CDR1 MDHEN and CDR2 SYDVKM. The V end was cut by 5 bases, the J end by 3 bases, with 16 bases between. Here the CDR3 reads CASSQEQGSYTEAFF. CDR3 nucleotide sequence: TGTGCCAGCAGTCAAGAACAGGGCTCTTACACTGAAGCTTTCTTT.

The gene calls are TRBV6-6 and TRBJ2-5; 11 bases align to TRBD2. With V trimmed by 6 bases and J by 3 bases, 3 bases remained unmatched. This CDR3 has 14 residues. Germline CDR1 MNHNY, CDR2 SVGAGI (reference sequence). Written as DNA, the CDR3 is TGTGCCAGCAGCCGTAGCGGGGGGGAAGAGACCCAGTACTTC. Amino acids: CASSRSGGEETQYF.

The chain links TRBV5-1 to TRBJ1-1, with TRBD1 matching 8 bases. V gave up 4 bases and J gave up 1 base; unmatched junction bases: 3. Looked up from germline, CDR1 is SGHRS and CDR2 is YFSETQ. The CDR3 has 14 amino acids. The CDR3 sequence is CASSAGTGNTEAFF. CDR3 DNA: TGCGCCAGCAGCGCCGGGACAGGGAACACTGAAGCTTTCTTT.

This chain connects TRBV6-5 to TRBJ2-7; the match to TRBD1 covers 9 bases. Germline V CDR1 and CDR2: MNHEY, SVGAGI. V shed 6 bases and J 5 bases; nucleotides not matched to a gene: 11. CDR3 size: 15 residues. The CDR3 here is CASRTLDRGRDEQYF. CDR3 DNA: TGTGCCAGCAGGACCTTGGACAGGGGAAGAGACGAGCAGTACTTC.

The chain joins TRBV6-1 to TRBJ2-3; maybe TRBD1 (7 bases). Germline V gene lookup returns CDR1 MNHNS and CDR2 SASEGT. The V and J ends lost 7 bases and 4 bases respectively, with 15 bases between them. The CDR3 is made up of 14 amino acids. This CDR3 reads CASKVGRGADTQYF. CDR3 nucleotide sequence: TGTGCCAGCAAGGTTGGCAGGGGGGCAGATACGCAGTATTTT.

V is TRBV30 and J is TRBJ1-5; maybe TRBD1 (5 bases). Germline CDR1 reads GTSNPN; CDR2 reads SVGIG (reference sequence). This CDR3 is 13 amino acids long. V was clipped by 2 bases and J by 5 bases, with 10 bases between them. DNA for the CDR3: TGTGCCTGGAGTACGGGGGGAGATCAGCCCCAGCATTTT. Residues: CAWSTGGDQPQHF.

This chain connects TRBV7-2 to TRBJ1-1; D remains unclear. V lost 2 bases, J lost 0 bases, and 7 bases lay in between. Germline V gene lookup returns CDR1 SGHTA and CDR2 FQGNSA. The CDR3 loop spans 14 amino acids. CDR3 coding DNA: TGTGCCAGCAGCTTACCCAATCTGAACACTGAAGCTTTCTTT. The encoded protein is CASSLPNLNTEAFF.

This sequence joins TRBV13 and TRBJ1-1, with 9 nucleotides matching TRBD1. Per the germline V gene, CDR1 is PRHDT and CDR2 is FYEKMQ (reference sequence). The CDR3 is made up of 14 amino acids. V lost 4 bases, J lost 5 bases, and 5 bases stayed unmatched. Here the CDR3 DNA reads TGTGCCAGCAGCTCGGAGGGGACAGGGACTGAAGCTTTCTTT. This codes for CASSSEGTGTEAFF.

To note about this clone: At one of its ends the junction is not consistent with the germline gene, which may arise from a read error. CDR3 sequence: CASSYDTGGNTEDFF. The CDR3 DNA reads TGTGCCAGCAGCTACGACACAGGGGGCAACACTGAAGATTTCTTT. The V gene is TRBV7-9, the J gene TRBJ1-1; 9 nucleotides line up with TRBD1. The germline V gene has CDR1 SEHNR and CDR2 FQNEAQ (reference sequence). This CDR3 contains 15 residues. The full variable domain, its missing parts supplied by reference TRBV7-9 and TRBJ1-1, is DTGVSQNPRHKITKRGQNVTFRCDPISEHNRLYWYRQTLGQGPEFLTYFQNEAQLEKSRLLSDRFSAERPKGSFSTLEIQRTEQGDSAMYLCASSYDTGGNTEDFFGQGTRLTVV.

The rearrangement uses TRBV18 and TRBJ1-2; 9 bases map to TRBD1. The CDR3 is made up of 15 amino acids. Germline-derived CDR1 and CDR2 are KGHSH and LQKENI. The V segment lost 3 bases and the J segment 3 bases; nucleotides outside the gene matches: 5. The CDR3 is CASSPPGQGDYGYTF. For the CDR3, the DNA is TGTGCCAGCTCACCTCCGGGACAGGGTGACTATGGCTACACCTTC.

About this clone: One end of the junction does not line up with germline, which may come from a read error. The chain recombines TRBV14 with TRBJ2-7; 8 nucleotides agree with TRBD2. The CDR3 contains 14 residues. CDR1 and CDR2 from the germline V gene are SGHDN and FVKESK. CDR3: CASSPRTSSHEQYF. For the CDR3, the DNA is TGTGCCAGCAGCCCTAGGACTAGCTCCCACGAGCAGTACTTC.

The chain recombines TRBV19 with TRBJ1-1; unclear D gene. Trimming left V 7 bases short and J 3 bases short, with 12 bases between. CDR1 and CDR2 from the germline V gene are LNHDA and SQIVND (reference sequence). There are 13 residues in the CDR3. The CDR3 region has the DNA TGTGCCAGTAAGACCCCCCGGGACACTGAAGCTTTCTTT. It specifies CASKTPRDTEAFF.

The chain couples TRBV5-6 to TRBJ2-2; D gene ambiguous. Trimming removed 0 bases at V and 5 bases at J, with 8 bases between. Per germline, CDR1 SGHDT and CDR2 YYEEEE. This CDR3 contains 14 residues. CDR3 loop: CASSLVSSTGELFF. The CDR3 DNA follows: TGTGCCAGCAGCTTGGTGAGTTCGACCGGGGAGCTGTTTTTT.

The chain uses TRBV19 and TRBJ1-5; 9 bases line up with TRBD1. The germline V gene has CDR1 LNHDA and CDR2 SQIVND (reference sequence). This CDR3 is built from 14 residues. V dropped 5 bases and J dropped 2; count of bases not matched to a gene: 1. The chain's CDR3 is CASSRTGGNQPQHF. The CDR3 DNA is TGTGCCAGTAGTCGGACAGGGGGCAATCAGCCCCAGCATTTT.

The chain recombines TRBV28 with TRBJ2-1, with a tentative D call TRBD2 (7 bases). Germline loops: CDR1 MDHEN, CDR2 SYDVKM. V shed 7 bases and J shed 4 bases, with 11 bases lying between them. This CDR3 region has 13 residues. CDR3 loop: CASKGGGYNEQFF. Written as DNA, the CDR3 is TGTGCCAGCAAAGGGGGAGGGTACAATGAGCAGTTCTTC.

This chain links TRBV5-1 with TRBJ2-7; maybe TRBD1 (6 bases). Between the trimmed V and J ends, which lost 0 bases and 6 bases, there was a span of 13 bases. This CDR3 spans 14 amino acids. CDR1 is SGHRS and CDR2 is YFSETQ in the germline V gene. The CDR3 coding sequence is TGCGCCAGCAGCTTGGCCGTACAAGGGGGCGAGCAGTACTTC. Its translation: CASSLAVQGGEQYF. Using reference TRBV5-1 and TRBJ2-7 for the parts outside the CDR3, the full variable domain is KAGVTQTPRYLIKTRGQQVTLSCSPISGHRSVSWYQQTPGQGLQFLFEYFSETQRNKGNFPGRFSGRQFSNSRSEMNVSTLELGDSALYLCASSLAVQGGEQYFGPGTRLTVT.

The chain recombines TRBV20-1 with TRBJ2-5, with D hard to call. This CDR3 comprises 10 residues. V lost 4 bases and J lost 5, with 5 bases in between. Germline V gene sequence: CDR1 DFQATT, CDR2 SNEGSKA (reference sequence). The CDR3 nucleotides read TGCAGTGCTATGCGTGAGACCCAGTACTTC. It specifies CSAMRETQYF.